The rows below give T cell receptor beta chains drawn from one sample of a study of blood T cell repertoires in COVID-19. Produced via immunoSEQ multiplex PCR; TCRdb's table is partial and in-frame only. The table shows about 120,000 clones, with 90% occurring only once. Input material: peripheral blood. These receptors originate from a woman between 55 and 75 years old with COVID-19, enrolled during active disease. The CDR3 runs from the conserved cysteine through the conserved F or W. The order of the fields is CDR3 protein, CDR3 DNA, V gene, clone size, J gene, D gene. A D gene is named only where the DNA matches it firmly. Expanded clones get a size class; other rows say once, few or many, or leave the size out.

CASSQAGGGGQETQYF,TGTGCCAGCAGCCAAGCGGGAGGCGGGGGGCAAGAGACCCAGTACTTC,TRBV4-2,-,TRBJ2-5,TRBD2
CASSLALAQGVGGYTF,TGTGCCAGCAGCTTGGCCTTAGCACAGGGGGTAGGTGGCTACACCTTC,TRBV5-4,-,TRBJ1-2,TRBD1
CASSLNRGPYEQYF,TGTGCCAGCAGTCTGAACAGGGGGCCCTACGAGCAGTACTTC,TRBV28,-,TRBJ2-7,TRBD1
CASSLGGLGGTEAFF,TGCGCCAGCAGCTTGGGAGGCTTGGGGGGCACTGAAGCTTTCTTT,TRBV5-1,-,TRBJ1-1,-
CASRGGRTSGNTIYF,TGTGCCAGTAGGGGGGGACGGACCTCTGGAAACACCATATATTTT,TRBV19,-,TRBJ1-3,-
CASSIPGGVAGELFF,TGTGCCAGTAGTATCCCGGGAGGGGTGGCCGGGGAGCTGTTTTTT,TRBV19,-,TRBJ2-2,TRBD2
CASSIRPSGDIYNEQFF,TGTGCCAGTAGTATTAGGCCCAGCGGGGATATCTACAATGAGCAGTTCTTC,TRBV19,-,TRBJ2-1,TRBD2
CASSRPGQGNTYEQYF,TGTGCCAGCAGCAGACCGGGACAGGGAAACACCTACGAGCAGTACTTC,TRBV7-9,-,TRBJ2-7,TRBD1
CASSYFTGVSTEAFF,TGTGCCAGCAGTTACTTTACAGGGGTGAGCACTGAAGCTTTCTTT,TRBV2,-,TRBJ1-1,TRBD1
CASSLRGAGVNTEAFF,TGTGCCAGCAGCCTTCGGGGGGCTGGGGTGAACACTGAAGCTTTCTTT,TRBV9,-,TRBJ1-1,-
CASSYFLGGVSNTEAFF,TGTGCCAGCAGTTACTTTCTGGGCGGGGTCAGTAACACTGAAGCTTTCTTT,TRBV6-2/TRBV6-3,-,TRBJ1-1,-
CSARDRGGYTF,TGCAGTGCTAGAGACAGGGGAGGCTACACCTTC,TRBV20-1,-,TRBJ1-2,-
CASSLWSADTQYF,TGTGCCAGCAGCTTATGGTCAGCAGATACGCAGTATTTT,TRBV7-2,-,TRBJ2-3,-
CASSYSKVARRMNTEAFF,TGTGCCAGCAGTTACTCGAAGGTAGCCAGAAGGATGAACACTGAAGCTTTCTTT,TRBV6-2/TRBV6-3,-,TRBJ1-1,-
CATSRELGGLNYGYTF,TGTGCCACCAGCAGAGAACTAGGCGGACTGAACTATGGCTACACCTTC,TRBV15,once,TRBJ1-2,-
CASSLLGTFYEQYF,TGTGCCAGCAGTTTATTAGGGACATTCTACGAGCAGTACTTC,TRBV27,-,TRBJ2-7,-
CASSHWGEGVSEKLFF,TGTGCCAGCAGCCACTGGGGTGAGGGGGTGAGTGAAAAACTGTTTTTT,TRBV3-1/TRBV3-2,-,TRBJ1-4,-
CASSLGSRATLRNQPQHF,TGTGCCAGCAGCTTAGGTTCGAGGGCGACGCTACGCAATCAGCCCCAGCATTTT,TRBV7-2,-,TRBJ1-5,-
CSASVIGTGPVEQYF,TGCAGTGCTAGTGTGATCGGGACAGGGCCCGTCGAGCAGTACTTC,TRBV20-1,-,TRBJ2-7,TRBD1
CASSRDSSGYGYTF,TGTGCCAGCAGTCGCGACAGCTCTGGCTATGGCTACACCTTC,TRBV2,-,TRBJ1-2,-
CATSRDLRAGASGEQYF,TGTGCCACCAGCAGAGATTTGAGAGCGGGGGCCTCGGGCGAGCAGTACTTC,TRBV15,-,TRBJ2-7,TRBD2
CASSQAGPNYGYTF,TGTGCCAGCAGCCAAGCAGGCCCGAACTATGGCTACACCTTC,TRBV3-1/TRBV3-2,-,TRBJ1-2,-
CATSRDVSQGQRIAKNIQYF,TGTGCCACCAGCAGAGATGTTTCGCAGGGACAACGGATAGCCAAAAACATTCAGTACTTC,TRBV15,-,TRBJ2-4,-
CASSLGPRSNNEKLFF,TGTGCCAGCAGCTTAGGACCTAGATCCAATAATGAAAAACTGTTTTTT,TRBV13,-,TRBJ1-4,-
CAWSLGGNQPQHF,TGTGCCTGGAGTTTGGGCGGGAATCAGCCCCAGCATTTT,TRBV30,-,TRBJ1-5,-
CASSTRTAGPQNTGELFF,TGTGCCAGTAGTACCCGGACAGCCGGTCCTCAGAACACCGGGGAGCTGTTTTTT,TRBV19,few,TRBJ2-2,-
CASSERTADTEAFF,TGTGCCAGCAGTGAAAGGACAGCAGACACTGAAGCTTTCTTT,TRBV6-1,-,TRBJ1-1,-
CASSPDRHSGYTQYF,TGCGCCAGCAGCCCCGACCGACATTCGGGATATACGCAGTATTTT,TRBV4-3,-,TRBJ2-3,-
CAIRTANTEAFF,TGTGCCATCAGGACAGCGAACACTGAAGCTTTCTTT,TRBV10-3,-,TRBJ1-1,-
CASSSVLAGELFF,TGTGCCAGCAGTTCGGTCCTCGCCGGGGAGCTGTTTTTT,TRBV12-3/TRBV12-4,-,TRBJ2-2,-
CASTEDRGLGYTF,TGTGCCAGCACCGAGGACAGGGGGCTCGGCTACACCTTC,TRBV7-9,-,TRBJ1-2,TRBD1
CASFVGGGTTHTDTQYF,TGCGCCAGCTTCGTGGGGGGAGGTACCACACACACAGATACGCAGTATTTT,TRBV5-1,-,TRBJ2-3,-